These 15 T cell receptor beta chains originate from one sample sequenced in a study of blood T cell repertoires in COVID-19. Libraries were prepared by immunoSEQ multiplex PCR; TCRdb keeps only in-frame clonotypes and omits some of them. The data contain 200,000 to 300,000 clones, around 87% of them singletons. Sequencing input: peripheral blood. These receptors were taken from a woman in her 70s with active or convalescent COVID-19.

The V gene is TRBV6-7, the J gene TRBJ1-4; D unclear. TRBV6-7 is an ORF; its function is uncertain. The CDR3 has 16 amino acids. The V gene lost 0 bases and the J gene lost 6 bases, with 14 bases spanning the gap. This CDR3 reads CASSYSEGRHHEKLFF. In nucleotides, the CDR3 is TGTGCCAGCAGTTACTCGGAAGGCAGACACCATGAAAAACTGTTTTTT.

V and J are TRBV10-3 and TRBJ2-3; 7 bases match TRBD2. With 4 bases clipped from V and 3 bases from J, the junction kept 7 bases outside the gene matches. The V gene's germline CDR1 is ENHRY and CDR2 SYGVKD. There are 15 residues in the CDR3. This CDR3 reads CAISVGGGWTDTQYF. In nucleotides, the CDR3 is TGTGCCATCAGTGTGGGCGGGGGTTGGACAGATACGCAGTATTTT.

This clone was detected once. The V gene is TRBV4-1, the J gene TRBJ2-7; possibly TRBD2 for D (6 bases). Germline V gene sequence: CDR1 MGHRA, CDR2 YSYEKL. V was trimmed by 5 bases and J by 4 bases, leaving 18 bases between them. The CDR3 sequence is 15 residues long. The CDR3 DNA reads TGCGCCAGCAGCGCCCCAGGGACGGGAGTGTACGAGCAGTACTTC. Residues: CASSAPGTGVYEQYF.

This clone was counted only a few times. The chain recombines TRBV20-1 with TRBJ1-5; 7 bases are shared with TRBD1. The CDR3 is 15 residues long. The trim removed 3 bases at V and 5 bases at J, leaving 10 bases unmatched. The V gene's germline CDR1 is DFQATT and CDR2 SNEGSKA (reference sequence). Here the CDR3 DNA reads TGCAGTGCTAGTTCCGTAAGGGGGCAAGATCAGCCCCAGCATTTT. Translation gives CSASSVRGQDQPQHF.

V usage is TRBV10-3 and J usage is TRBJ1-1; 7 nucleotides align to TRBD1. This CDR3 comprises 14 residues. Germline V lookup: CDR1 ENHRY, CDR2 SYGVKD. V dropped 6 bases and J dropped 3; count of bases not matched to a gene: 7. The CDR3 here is CAIRNRGTDTEAFF. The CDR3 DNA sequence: TGTGCCATCAGAAACAGGGGAACGGACACTGAAGCTTTCTTT.

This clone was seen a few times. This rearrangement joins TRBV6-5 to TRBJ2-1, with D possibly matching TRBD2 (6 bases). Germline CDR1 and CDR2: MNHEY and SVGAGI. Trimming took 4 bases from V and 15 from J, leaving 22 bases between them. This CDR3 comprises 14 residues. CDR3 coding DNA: TGTGCCAGCAGTTCGCCGGGGGTAATTGATCGCCCGTTCTTC. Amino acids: CASSSPGVIDRPFF.

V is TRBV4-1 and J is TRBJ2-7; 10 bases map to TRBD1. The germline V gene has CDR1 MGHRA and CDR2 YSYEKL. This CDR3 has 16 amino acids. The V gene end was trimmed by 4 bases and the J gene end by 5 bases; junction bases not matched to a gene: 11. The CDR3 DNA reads TGCGCCAGCAGCCCAAGTCCGGGGACAGGGGATAACGAGCAGTACTTC. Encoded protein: CASSPSPGTGDNEQYF.

In DNA form, the CDR3 reads TGTGCCAGCAGTTACTCGAGAGGGTCTGGAAACACCATATATTTT. This codes for CASSYSRGSGNTIYF. The chain has TRBV6-2 or TRBV6-3 and TRBJ1-3; no reliable D call. Germline CDR1 reads MNHEY; CDR2 reads SVGEGT. V gave up 0 bases and J gave up 1 base, with 7 bases separating them. The CDR3 length is 15 residues.

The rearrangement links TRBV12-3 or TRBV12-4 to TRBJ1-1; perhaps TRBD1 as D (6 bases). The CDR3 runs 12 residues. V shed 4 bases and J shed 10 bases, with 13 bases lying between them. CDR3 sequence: CASSWTASSAFF. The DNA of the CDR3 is TGTGCCAGCAGTTGGACAGCCTCATCAGCTTTCTTT.

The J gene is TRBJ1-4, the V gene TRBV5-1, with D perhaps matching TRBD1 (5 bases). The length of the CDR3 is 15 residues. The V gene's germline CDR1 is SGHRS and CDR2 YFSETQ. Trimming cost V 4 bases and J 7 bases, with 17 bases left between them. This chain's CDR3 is CASSPNTGIVEKLFF. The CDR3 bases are TGCGCCAGCAGCCCTAATACAGGAATAGTTGAAAAACTGTTTTTT.

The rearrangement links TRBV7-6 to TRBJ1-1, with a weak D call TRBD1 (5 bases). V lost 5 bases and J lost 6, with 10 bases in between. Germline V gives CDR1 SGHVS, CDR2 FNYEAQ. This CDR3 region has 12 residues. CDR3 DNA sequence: TGTGCCAGCAGCATCCGGGGGTCTGAAGCTTTCTTT. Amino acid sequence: CASSIRGSEAFF.

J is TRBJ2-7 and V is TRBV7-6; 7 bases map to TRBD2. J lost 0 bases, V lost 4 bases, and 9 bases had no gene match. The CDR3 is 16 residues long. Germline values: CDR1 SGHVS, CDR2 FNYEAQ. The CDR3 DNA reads TGTGCCAGCAGCTCCCTTAGCGGGCCCCTCTCCTACGAGCAGTACTTC. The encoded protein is CASSSLSGPLSYEQYF.

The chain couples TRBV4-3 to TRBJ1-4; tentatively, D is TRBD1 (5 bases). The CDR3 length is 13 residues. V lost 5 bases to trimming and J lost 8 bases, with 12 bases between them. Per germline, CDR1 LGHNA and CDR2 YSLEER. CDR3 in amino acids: CASSSRRGEKLFF. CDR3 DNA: TGCGCCAGCAGCTCCCGGCGGGGGGAAAAACTGTTTTTT.

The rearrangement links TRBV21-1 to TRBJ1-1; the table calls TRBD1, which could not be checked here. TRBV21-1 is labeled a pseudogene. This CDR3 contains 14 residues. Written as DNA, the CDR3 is TGTGCCAGCATCGACAGGGGGCGCTATACTGAAGCTTTCTTT. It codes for CASIDRGRYTEAFF.

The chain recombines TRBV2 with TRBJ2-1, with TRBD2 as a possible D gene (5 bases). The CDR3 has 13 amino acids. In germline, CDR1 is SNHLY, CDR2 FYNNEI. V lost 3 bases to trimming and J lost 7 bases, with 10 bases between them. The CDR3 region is CASSEEVRNEQFF. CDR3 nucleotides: TGTGCCAGCAGTGAGGAGGTCAGGAATGAGCAGTTCTTC.